The 3 T cell receptor beta chains listed next were all sequenced from one sample in a study of blood T cell repertoires in COVID-19 (dated by TCRdb to the early 2020s). Preparation of the library involved the immunoSEQ multiplex PCR assay. The clones in this table, taken by TCRdb from immuneACCESS, are in-frame only. Not every clone is retained; where verified, under half of the shortfall comes from an unresolved V gene, and the cause of the rest is unknown. Here the sample has about 170,000 clones; roughly four fifths occur a single time. 2.6% of the sample goes to the ten largest clones. Sequencing input: peripheral blood. These TCRs come from a human donor with acute or convalescent COVID-19. The donor label of this sample is uncertain.

This clone was recorded once. This sequence joins TRBV30 and TRBJ1-1, with 7 bases matching TRBD1. The CDR3 covers 12 residues. Germline trimming cut 5 bases from V and 0 bases from J; bases unmatched to any gene: 0. Germline assignment: CDR1 GTSNPN and CDR2 SVGIG (reference sequence). CDR3 nucleotide sequence: TGTGCCTGGGACAGGGTGAACACTGAAGCTTTCTTT. Its protein product is CAWDRVNTEAFF.

The rearrangement uses TRBV6-5 and TRBJ2-2, with TRBD1 matching over 9 bases. The V gene's germline CDR1 is MNHEY and CDR2 SVGAGI. This CDR3 region has 15 residues. The V and J ends lost 6 bases and 4 bases, in that order; junction bases with no gene match: 6. DNA of the CDR3: TGTGCCAGCAGCTGGACAGGGGCCCTCACCGGGGAGCTGTTTTTT. It yields the protein CASSWTGALTGELFF.

The CDR3 sequence: CASKPGSSYNSPLHF. CDR3 in DNA: TGTGCCAGCAAGCCGGGTAGCTCCTATAATTCACCCCTCCACTTT. The chain carries TRBV6-5 and TRBJ1-6, with D uncertain. From germline, CDR1 is MNHEY and CDR2 SVGAGI. V was pared by 7 bases and J by 0 bases, with 10 bases between. This CDR3 has 15 residues.